This TCR beta chain comes out of a study of blood T cell repertoires in COVID-19. CDR3 size: 14 residues. V lost 0 bases, J lost 3 bases, and 9 bases lay in between. In germline, CDR1 is SGHNT, CDR2 YENEEA. This clone was recorded at least ten times. Data came from immunoSEQ multiplex PCR; TCRdb stores just in-frame clones and leaves some out. This repertoire shows under 150,000 clones, more than 60% found once; its top ten account for under 2.5%. The chain joins TRBV11-3 to TRBJ2-7; possible D gene TRBD2, 6 bases. Sequences were obtained from peripheral blood. The receptor's source is a woman between 65 and 79 years old with acute or convalescent COVID-19. CDR3 residues: CASSLDRRGYEQYF. The CDR3 nucleotides read TGTGCCAGCAGCTTAGATCGGAGGGGCTACGAGCAGTACTTC.